Listed below are T cell receptor beta chains from one sample, sequenced in a study of identical twins. Using its own MiXCR run on the 5' RACE reads, TCRdb lists one record per CDR3 protein. The sample has roughly 190,000 distinct CDR3 sequences; approximately 15% are singletons. The data were also submitted as part of a second study, on T cells expressing NK-cell markers.

The specimen was CD8+ T cells sorted from blood. The receptors shown here come from a woman aged 18-30 years in good health. CDR3s include the opening cysteine and the closing phenylalanine or tryptophan. D genes are given only for firm matches. Size values are once, few and many counts, or a class for expanded clones, and some rows have none.

few	TRBV6-1	.	TRBJ1-1	TGTGCCAGCAGCTGGACTTTCAACACTGAAGCTTTCTTT	CASSWTFNTEAFF
.	TRBV6-5	.	TRBJ2-2	TGTGCCAGCAGTTACCCCGGTTTCCCTGGCGGGGAGCTGTTTTTT	CASSYPGFPGGELFF
many	TRBV4-2	TRBD1	TRBJ2-1	TGTGCCAGCAGCCTAGACGCGCCGACAGGGGGATACAATGAGCAGTTCTTC	CASSLDAPTGGYNEQFF
few	TRBV20-1	.	TRBJ2-7	TGCAGTGCTTCGATTCTCTACGAGCAGTACTTC	CSASILYEQYF
few	TRBV7-6	.	TRBJ1-3	TGTGCCAGCAGCTCAGGGTACCGGGACGCCTATCATGGAAACACCATATATTTT	CASSSGYRDAYHGNTIYF
few	TRBV2	.	TRBJ2-1	TGTGCCAGCCCCTCCTACAATGAGCAGTTCTTC	CASPSYNEQFF
.	TRBV24-1	.	TRBJ2-5	TGTGCCACCAGTGAACTTTCCCGTGAGGAGACCCAGTACTTC	CATSELSREETQYF
.	TRBV3-1	TRBD1	TRBJ1-4	TGTGCCAGCAGCCCGACCGGGACAGGAGATGAAAAACTGTTTTTT	CASSPTGTGDEKLFF
few	TRBV3-1	TRBD2	TRBJ2-1	TGTGCCAGCAGCCAGCATCTAGCGGGGTACTACAATGAGCAGTTCTTC	CASSQHLAGYYNEQFF
.	TRBV13	TRBD2	TRBJ2-2	TGTGCCAGCAGCCCCCCCAGCGGGGGTCCCGGGGAGCTGTTTTTT	CASSPPSGGPGELFF
.	TRBV27	TRBD1	TRBJ1-1	TGTGCCAGCAGCGAGATACCTACAGGGGTAGGCACTGAAGCTTTCTTT	CASSEIPTGVGTEAFF
.	TRBV29-1	TRBD1	TRBJ2-5	TGCAGCGTTTTACAGGGGGCTGAGACCCAGTACTTC	CSVLQGAETQYF
.	TRBV7-9	.	TRBJ2-7	TGTGCCAGCAGCTTCGGGGTTTCCGAGCAGTACTTC	CASSFGVSEQYF
.	TRBV12-3/TRBV12-4	TRBD1	TRBJ1-2	TGTGCCAGCAGTTTAGGGGGACAGGGTCAGGGCTACACCTTC	CASSLGGQGQGYTF
few	TRBV9	.	TRBJ2-2	TGTGCCAGCAGCGCACAGGAACCCGGGGAGCTGTTTTTT	CASSAQEPGELFF
few	TRBV14	TRBD1	TRBJ2-3	TGTGCCAGCAGCCAAGTAGGGGGCTACACAGATACGCAGTATTTT	CASSQVGGYTDTQYF
few	TRBV6-5	TRBD1	TRBJ1-2	TGTGCCAGCAGTTACGAGACAGGGTCTATCCACACCTTC	CASSYETGSIHTF
few	TRBV4-3	.	TRBJ1-1	TGCGCCAGCAGCCAAGGACAGACGACTGAAGCTTTCTTT	CASSQGQTTEAFF
.	TRBV20-1	.	TRBJ2-2	TGCAGTGCTGGGACAACTGCGAACACCGGGGAGCTGTTTTTT	CSAGTTANTGELFF
.	TRBV9	.	TRBJ1-2	TGTGCCAGCAGCGGACGGACAGACAACTACTATGGCTACACCTTT	CASSGRTDNYYGYTF
.	TRBV4-3	.	TRBJ2-1	TGCGCCAGCAGCCAAGTCGGACGTGAGCAGTTCTTC	CASSQVGREQFF
.	TRBV12-3/TRBV12-4	.	TRBJ1-4	TGTGCCAGCAGTTTAGCTGGGAATCTGTTTTTT	CASSLAGNLFF
few	TRBV11-2	.	TRBJ2-7	TGTGCCAGCAGCTTACAACGGGGGAGGTACGAGCAGTACTTC	CASSLQRGRYEQYF
many	TRBV7-9	TRBD1	TRBJ1-1	TGTGCCAGCAGCCCCTCTGACAGGGGGGCCGAAGCTTTCTTT	CASSPSDRGAEAFF
.	TRBV15	.	TRBJ2-3	TGTGCCACCAGCAGAGTAGTCGGCACAGATACGCAGTATTTT	CATSRVVGTDTQYF
few	TRBV7-9	.	TRBJ1-1	TGTGCCAGCAGCCCGTTAACAGGGATGATCACTGAAGCTTTCTTT	CASSPLTGMITEAFF
few	TRBV2	.	TRBJ2-6	TGTGCCAGCAGGTACACGGTTGGGGCCAACGTCCTGACTTTC	CASRYTVGANVLTF
.	TRBV12-3/TRBV12-4	TRBD2	TRBJ2-7	TGTGCCAGCAGTTTTGGTGGACTAGCGGGAAAGTACGAGCAGTACTTC	CASSFGGLAGKYEQYF
.	TRBV15	.	TRBJ2-7	TGTGCCACCAGCAGAGATGAGGCGTGGGAGCAGTACTTC	CATSRDEAWEQYF
.	TRBV6-2/TRBV6-3	TRBD2	TRBJ2-1	TGTGCCAGCAGTTACCCTTTAGGGGCGGACCCGATGGGAGGGTACAATGAGCAGTTCTTC	CASSYPLGADPMGGYNEQFF
.	TRBV2	TRBD1	TRBJ1-1	TGTGCCAGCAGTGCGTGGGACAGGATGGAAACTGAAGCTTTCTTT	CASSAWDRMETEAFF
.	TRBV3-1	TRBD1	TRBJ2-5	TGTGCCATCAGTCCCGACGCCTGGACAGGGGGAGATCAAGAGACCCAGTACTTC	CAISPDAWTGGDQETQYF
.	TRBV20-1	.	TRBJ2-1	TGCAGTGCTAATGAGGATTACATCTACAATGAGCAGTTCTTC	CSANEDYIYNEQFF
few	TRBV6-5	TRBD2	TRBJ2-1	TGTGCCAGCAGTTACTCGAGGACTAGCGGGGGGGAGACCTACAATGAGCAGTTCTTC	CASSYSRTSGGETYNEQFF